The 14 T cell receptor beta chains in this list originate from one sample, sequenced in a study of identical twins. TCRdb independently ran MiXCR on the 5' RACE reads; one entry per CDR3 protein. The sample includes roughly 720,000 distinct CDR3 sequences, 15% to 20% of them seen just once. The same specimen was also included in a second study, on T cells expressing NK-cell markers.

The sequencing input was PBMCs. The receptors derive from a young woman in good health.

This clonotype was seen only a few times. V and J are TRBV5-1 and TRBJ2-1; 9 bases line up with TRBD2. The germline CDR1 and CDR2 sequences are SGHRS and YFSETQ. The junction had 8 bases not matched to a gene; V was cut back by 1 base and J by 9 bases. The CDR3 loop spans 15 amino acids. The DNA of the CDR3 is TGCGCCAGCAGCTTGATAGCGGGAGCTCAGAGTGAGCAGTTCTTC. As protein: CASSLIAGAQSEQFF.

This chain joins TRBV20-1 and TRBJ1-1; 7 nucleotides match TRBD1. V lost 8 bases, J lost 5 bases, and 11 bases stayed unmatched. The CDR3 is 13 amino acids. The germline CDR1 and CDR2 sequences are DFQATT and SNEGSKA (reference sequence). The CDR3 reads CSPFTGDSTEAFF. The DNA for the CDR3 is TGCAGTCCGTTTACAGGGGACTCGACTGAAGCTTTCTTT.

This sequence joins TRBV20-1 and TRBJ2-4; the D gene is possibly TRBD1 (5 bases). Germline loops: CDR1 DFQATT, CDR2 SNEGSKA (reference sequence). This CDR3 contains 13 residues. V was cut by 6 bases and J by 3 bases, with 12 bases left in between. CDR3 coding DNA: TGCAGTGCGAGACAGCCGTACAAAAACATTCAGTACTTC. Its translation: CSARQPYKNIQYF.

This clonotype has a handful of counts. The chain combines TRBV20-1 with TRBJ2-2; D ambiguous. The CDR3 sequence is 15 residues long. Per germline, CDR1 DFQATT and CDR2 SNEGSKA (reference sequence). The V end was cut by 0 bases, the J end by 0 bases, with 8 bases between. CDR3 in amino acids: CSARDRLANTGELFF. The CDR3, as DNA: TGCAGTGCTAGAGATCGTCTAGCGAACACCGGGGAGCTGTTTTTT.

The rearrangement joins TRBV5-4 to TRBJ2-5, with D perhaps TRBD1 (5 bases). CDR3 size: 14 residues. The germline V and J ends were trimmed by 4 bases and 3 bases, with 13 bases remaining between them. CDR1 and CDR2 (germline): SGHNT, YYREEE (reference sequence). The CDR3 here is CASSPSTAKETQYF. CDR3 sequence (DNA): TGTGCCAGCAGCCCCTCGACAGCTAAAGAGACCCAGTACTTC. The full variable domain, rest sourced from reference TRBV5-4 and TRBJ2-5, is ETGVTQSPTHLIKTRGQQVTLRCSSQSGHNTVSWYQQALGQGPQFIFQYYREEENGRGNFPPRFSGLQFPNYSSELNVNALELDDSALYLCASSPSTAKETQYFGPGTRLLVL.

This clonotype was recorded many times. The V call is TRBV7-2, the J call TRBJ2-3; D is ambiguous. V was cut by 5 bases and J by 6 bases, with 6 bases left in between. This CDR3 comprises 11 residues. From germline, CDR1 is SGHTA and CDR2 FQGNSA. The CDR3, as DNA: TGTGCCAGCAGCCAACGGGATACGCAGTATTTT. Translated: CASSQRDTQYF.

The chain couples TRBV6-5 to TRBJ2-3; 16 bases are shared with TRBD2. Germline assignment: CDR1 MNHEY and CDR2 SVGAGI. V lost 2 bases to trimming and J lost 6 bases; unmatched junction nucleotides: 5. This CDR3 has 17 amino acids. The chain's CDR3 is CASSYQGLAGGPDTQYF. The CDR3 nucleotides are TGTGCCAGCAGTTACCAGGGACTAGCGGGAGGGCCGGATACGCAGTATTTT.

This clonotype was detected ten times or more. The V gene is TRBV29-1, the J gene TRBJ2-6; tentatively, D is TRBD1 (6 bases). Germline V CDR1 and CDR2: SQVTM, ANQGSEA. V was pared by 4 bases and J by 2 bases, with 12 bases between. The CDR3 is 15 residues long. The CDR3 DNA sequence: TGCAGCGTTGTTGGGGGCGATGCTGGGGCCAACGTCCTGACTTTC. Amino acids: CSVVGGDAGANVLTF.

This chain links TRBV29-1 with TRBJ2-7; no definite D call. The germline gives CDR1 SQVTM, CDR2 ANQGSEA. This CDR3 is built from 12 residues. Trimming removed 6 bases from V and 0 bases from J, with 9 bases in between. The CDR3 reads CSVIAPSYEQYF. CDR3 in DNA: TGCAGCGTGATAGCTCCCTCCTACGAGCAGTACTTC.

The rearrangement links TRBV6-5 to TRBJ2-5; possible D gene TRBD2, 6 bases. This CDR3 comprises 15 residues. Germline-derived CDR1 and CDR2 are MNHEY and SVGAGI. V lost 0 bases to trimming and J lost 1 base, with 9 bases between them. CDR3 DNA sequence: TGTGCCAGCAGTTACTCGCGGGGCTTCCAAGAGACCCAGTACTTC. Translating gives CASSYSRGFQETQYF.

This clonotype was recorded a few times. This chain uses TRBV7-2 with TRBJ2-7; 9 bases line up with TRBD2. CDR3 length: 14 residues. The germline gives CDR1 SGHTA, CDR2 FQGNSA. V shed 4 bases and J 3 bases; nucleotides not matched to a gene: 4. The CDR3 loop reads CASSSLAGNYEQYF. CDR3 nucleotides: TGTGCCAGCAGCTCTCTAGCGGGAAACTACGAGCAGTACTTC.

This sequence joins TRBV6-1 and TRBJ2-1; 7 bases agree with TRBD2. The length of the CDR3 is 15 residues. V lost 5 bases and J lost 4; bases outside the gene matches: 8. Germline V CDR1 and CDR2: MNHNS, SASEGT. CDR3 nucleotide sequence: TGTGCCAGCAGTCCTCAGGCTAGCGGATACAATGAGCAGTTCTTC. Its translation: CASSPQASGYNEQFF.

The chain links TRBV20-1 to TRBJ2-5; no firm D call. This CDR3 region has 14 residues. Germline V gives CDR1 DFQATT, CDR2 SNEGSKA (reference sequence). V was pared by 3 bases and J by 4 bases, with 15 bases between. The CDR3, as DNA: TGCAGTGCTAGCCCACGGGTGACGGGAGAGACCCAGTACTTC. Translated, it gives CSASPRVTGETQYF.

This clonotype was counted only a few times. DNA for the CDR3: TGTGCCAGCAGCCTAATCCCGGGACTAGCGCGAGACAATGAGCAGTTCTTC. Amino acid sequence: CASSLIPGLARDNEQFF. The chain is built from TRBV6-2 or TRBV6-3 and TRBJ2-1; 10 bases are a match to TRBD2. Germline trimming cut 6 bases from V and 5 bases from J; bases unmatched to any gene: 13. Germline CDR1 reads MNHEY; CDR2 reads SVGEGT. The length of the CDR3 is 17 residues.